One and the same sample provided the 21 T cell receptor beta chains below, sequenced in a study of blood T cell repertoires in COVID-19. The table came from immunoSEQ multiplex PCR; TCRdb's copy has only in-frame clones and leaves some out. The sample records hundreds of thousands of clones, 85% to 90% being singletons. Sequences were obtained from PBMCs or T cells enriched from blood (not recorded which). All receptors come from a man aged 30-40 years who had recovered from COVID-19.

The V gene is TRBV15, the J gene TRBJ1-1, with TRBD1 as a possible D gene (6 bases). CDR1 is LNHNV, CDR2 YYDKDF, per germline (reference sequence). V was pared by 2 bases and J by 1 base, with 8 bases between. The CDR3 spans 14 residues. The CDR3, as DNA: TGTGCCACCAGCAGAAGCAGGGGGAACACTGAAGCTTTCTTT. Protein product: CATSRSRGNTEAFF.

The rearrangement links TRBV7-9 to TRBJ2-3, with TRBD1 matching 10 bases. This CDR3 region has 15 residues. V lost 4 bases to trimming and J lost 4 bases; unmatched junction nucleotides: 5. Germline CDR1 SEHNR, CDR2 FQNEAQ (reference sequence). CDR3 amino acids: CASSSRDRGSDTQYF. CDR3 DNA: TGTGCCAGCAGCTCCCGGGACAGGGGATCAGATACGCAGTATTTT. The variable domain in full, with the rest retrieved from reference TRBV7-9 and TRBJ2-3, is DTGVSQNPRHKITKRGQNVTFRCDPISEHNRLYWYRQTLGQGPEFLTYFQNEAQLEKSRLLSDRFSAERPKGSFSTLEIQRTEQGDSAMYLCASSSRDRGSDTQYFGPGTRLTVL.

The genes are TRBV7-9 and TRBJ1-1, with 7 bases matching TRBD1. This CDR3 has 19 amino acids. Unmatched junction bases numbered 25, after V lost 5 bases and J lost 7 bases. Germline V gene data show CDR1 as SEHNR and CDR2 as FQNEAQ (reference sequence). In DNA, the CDR3 is TGTGCCAGCAGCCCCACCTTCGGGACAGAATCTGCCATACAGGGTGAAGCTTTCTTT. Amino acids: CASSPTFGTESAIQGEAFF.

This chain joins TRBV10-1 and TRBJ2-1; 9 bases line up with TRBD2. The J segment lost 4 bases and the V segment lost 5 bases, leaving 9 bases of the junction unmatched. Germline CDR1 and CDR2: WNHNN and SYGVQD (reference sequence). The CDR3 totals 16 residues. The CDR3 bases are TGCGCCAGCAGTTCTCGGGGTAGCGGGAGTTACAATGAGCAGTTCTTC. Protein product: CASSSRGSGSYNEQFF.

This chain connects TRBV18 to TRBJ1-3; 9 bases are a match to TRBD1. The CDR3 covers 16 residues. V lost 3 bases to trimming and J lost 1 base; unmatched junction nucleotides: 4. Germline V gives CDR1 KGHSH, CDR2 LQKENI. The DNA of the CDR3 is TGTGCCAGCTCACCGGGACAGGGAAGTTCTGGAAACACCATATATTTT. Translating gives CASSPGQGSSGNTIYF.

The chain uses TRBV7-2 and TRBJ2-7; D possibly corresponds to TRBD1 (5 bases). This CDR3 contains 16 residues. Per the germline V gene, CDR1 is SGHTA and CDR2 is FQGNSA. The V end was cut by 0 bases, the J end by 3 bases, with 15 bases between. The CDR3 sequence is CASSLASTDSIYEQYF. For the CDR3, the DNA is TGTGCCAGCAGCTTAGCTTCGACAGACTCTATCTACGAGCAGTACTTC. The full variable domain, rest sourced from reference TRBV7-2 and TRBJ2-7, is GAGVSQSPSNKVTEKGKDVELRCDPISGHTALYWYRQSLGQGLEFLIYFQGNSAPDKSGLPSDRFSAERTGGSVSTLTIQRTQQEDSAVYLCASSLASTDSIYEQYFGPGTRLTVT.

This chain links TRBV9 with TRBJ2-5, with D perhaps matching TRBD1 (6 bases). Trimming took off 0 bases at V and 2 bases at J, with 8 bases between the two ends. Germline CDR1 and CDR2: SGDLS and YYNGEE. The CDR3 runs 14 residues. CDR3 sequence (DNA): TGTGCCAGCAGCGTAGTGGGGGCGCAAGAGACCCAGTACTTC. Its translation: CASSVVGAQETQYF. The whole variable domain, filled in from reference TRBV9 and TRBJ2-5, reads DSGVTQTPKHLITATGQRVTLRCSPRSGDLSVYWYQQSLDQGLQFLIQYYNGEERAKGNILERFSAQQFPDLHSELNLSSLELGDSALYFCASSVVGAQETQYFGPGTRLLVL.

The CDR3 sequence: CASSSGPADYGYTF. Written as DNA, the CDR3 is TGTGCCAGCAGCTCTGGTCCAGCGGACTATGGCTACACCTTC. V and J are TRBV7-9 and TRBJ1-2; D gene uncertain. The CDR3 is 14 residues long. Trimming removed 4 bases from V and 3 bases from J, with 12 bases in between. Looked up from germline, CDR1 is SEHNR and CDR2 is FQNEAQ (reference sequence).

V gene TRBV5-1 combines with J gene TRBJ2-1; 8 nucleotides align to TRBD1. This CDR3 has 14 residues. J was trimmed by 8 bases and V by 4 bases; bases with no gene match: 8. Germline V lookup: CDR1 SGHRS, CDR2 YFSETQ. Here the CDR3 reads CASSSRTGFHEQFF. CDR3 in DNA: TGCGCCAGCAGCAGCCGGACAGGGTTTCATGAGCAGTTCTTC.

This chain connects TRBV27 to TRBJ1-1; TRBD1 is a possible D gene (6 bases). Germline V gives CDR1 MNHEY, CDR2 SMNVEV (reference sequence). The CDR3 consists of 13 residues. V shed 3 bases and J shed 11 bases, with 16 bases lying between them. The CDR3 is CASSFERGFRAFF. The CDR3 bases are TGTGCCAGCAGTTTTGAAAGGGGGTTTCGCGCTTTCTTT.

This clone was recorded once. The V call is TRBV30, the J call TRBJ1-2; TRBD1 might be the D (5 bases). CDR1 is GTSNPN and CDR2 is SVGIG in the germline V gene (reference sequence). The V and J ends lost 0 bases and 3 bases respectively, with 11 bases between them. The CDR3 has 14 residues. CDR3 nucleotides: TGTGCCTGGAGTGTACAGGCCGTTGACTATGGCTACACCTTC. It specifies CAWSVQAVDYGYTF.

This chain connects TRBV5-1 to TRBJ2-3; D is perhaps TRBD1 (6 bases). There are 16 residues in the CDR3. Trimming took 4 bases from V and 1 from J, leaving 16 bases between them. Germline V gene data show CDR1 as SGHRS and CDR2 as YFSETQ. The CDR3 sequence is CASSVGQNFRTDTQYF. CDR3 nucleotide sequence: TGCGCCAGCAGCGTAGGACAGAACTTCCGCACAGATACGCAGTATTTT.

The chain recombines TRBV3-1 (or the pseudogene TRBV3-2) with TRBJ2-4, with 13 bases aligning to TRBD2. Trimming took 4 bases from V and 7 from J; bases not matched to a gene: 4. Per germline, CDR1 LGHDT and CDR2 YNNKEL (reference sequence). This CDR3 is built from 15 residues. This CDR3 is CASSLGLAGVNIQYF. The CDR3, as DNA: TGTGCCAGCAGCCTCGGACTAGCGGGAGTGAACATTCAGTACTTC.

This clone was seen at least ten times. The V call is TRBV4-1, the J call TRBJ1-3; D is perhaps TRBD1 (6 bases). CDR3 length: 17 residues. Germline lookup yields CDR1 MGHRA and CDR2 YSYEKL. V lost 5 bases and J lost 0, with 17 bases in between. DNA for the CDR3: TGCGCCAGCAGCGGACAGCCCTCGGGATTCTCTGGAAACACCATATATTTT. Protein product: CASSGQPSGFSGNTIYF.

This sequence joins TRBV14 and TRBJ1-6, with 11 bases fitting TRBD1. CDR1 and CDR2 (germline): SGHDN, FVKESK. The CDR3 loop spans 17 amino acids. Unmatched junction bases numbered 6, after V lost 4 bases and J lost 4 bases. The CDR3 sequence is CASSLWTGGAYNSPLHF. The CDR3 nucleotides read TGTGCCAGCAGCCTTTGGACAGGGGGCGCGTATAATTCACCCCTCCACTTT.

The J gene is TRBJ2-7, the V gene TRBV3-1 (or the pseudogene TRBV3-2); 7 nucleotides align to TRBD1. The CDR3 sequence is 13 residues long. CDR1 and CDR2 (germline): LGHDT, YNNKEL (reference sequence). Trimming cost V 6 bases and J 5 bases; bases outside gene matches: 7. In nucleotides, the CDR3 is TGTGCCAGCAGAAGCAGCAGGGGGAACGAGCAGTACTTC. It yields the protein CASRSSRGNEQYF.

The chain recombines TRBV5-6 with TRBJ2-3; possible D gene TRBD2, 6 bases. The CDR3 length is 15 residues. Between the trimmed V and J ends, which lost 4 bases and 4 bases, there was a span of 16 bases. Germline V lookup: CDR1 SGHDT, CDR2 YYEEEE. CDR3 sequence reads: CASSPEGQWADTQYF. DNA for the CDR3: TGTGCCAGCAGCCCGGAGGGCCAATGGGCAGATACGCAGTATTTT.

The rearrangement uses TRBV19 and TRBJ2-4; perhaps TRBD2 as D (5 bases). V was pared by 6 bases and J by 6 bases, with 9 bases between. This CDR3 has 12 residues. In germline, CDR1 is LNHDA, CDR2 SQIVND (reference sequence). CDR3 bases: TGTGCCAGTAGCAGCAGCGGAAACATTCAGTACTTC. Its protein is CASSSSGNIQYF.

The chain combines TRBV29-1 with TRBJ2-3, with D possibly matching TRBD2 (6 bases). Germline V lookup: CDR1 SQVTM, CDR2 ANQGSEA. This CDR3 is built from 13 residues. V was clipped by 4 bases and J by 2 bases, with 10 bases between them. Here the CDR3 DNA reads TGCAGCGTTGGGGACTCCCACACAGATACGCAGTATTTT. Its protein product is CSVGDSHTDTQYF.

The chain carries TRBV12-5 and TRBJ2-1, with D possibly TRBD1 on 5 matching bases. Trimming stripped 0 bases from V and 9 bases from J, with 18 bases between. The CDR3 consists of 16 residues. Per the germline V gene, CDR1 is LGHNT and CDR2 is FRNRAP. The CDR3 reads CASGLVPRAGQGEQFF. The CDR3 DNA reads TGTGCTAGTGGTTTGGTACCTAGGGCAGGGCAGGGTGAGCAGTTCTTC.

The V gene is TRBV3-1 (or the pseudogene TRBV3-2), the J gene TRBJ2-7; 9 bases are a match to TRBD1. CDR1 is LGHDT, CDR2 YNNKEL, per germline (reference sequence). Trimming took 6 bases from V and 8 from J; bases not matched to a gene: 14. CDR3 length: 15 residues. CDR3 in DNA: TGTGCCAGCAGTCCGGACAGGGGAGCCCTACGAAAGCAGTACTTC. This encodes CASSPDRGALRKQYF.